Below are 30 T cell receptor beta chains sequenced from a single sample in a study of beta chain features in type 1 diabetes. Expressed TCRB transcripts were sequenced after all isolated RNA was converted to cDNA. Profiling relied on immunoSEQ multiplex PCR, and the TCRdb table lists in-frame clones only, not all of them. The data contain 680,000 or so clones, about a sixth of them singletons. Sequencing was done on a sample of naive CD4+ T cells from blood. The receptor source for this set is a man aged 18 to 29 in good health.

This clone was found a few times. The rearrangement links TRBV29-1 to TRBJ1-1; maybe TRBD1 (5 bases). The CDR3 runs to 11 residues. Germline V gene sequence: CDR1 SQVTM, CDR2 ANQGSEA. V was cut by 7 bases and J by 0 bases, with 6 bases left in between. CDR3 nucleotides: TGCAGCGACAGGATGAACACTGAAGCTTTCTTT. This codes for CSDRMNTEAFF.

Only a few counts were recorded for this clone. Sequence at one end of the junction differs from germline and may be a read error. The V gene is TRBV27, the J gene TRBJ2-3; D gene uncertain. The CDR3 runs to 12 residues. Germline V lookup: CDR1 MNHEY, CDR2 SMNVEV (reference sequence). Written as DNA, the CDR3 is TGTGCCAGCAGTCCCAACACAAATACGCAGTATTTT. It specifies CASSPNTNTQYF.

This clone was detected only a few times. The CDR3 loop is CASSVEGQGAGNEQFF. CDR3 sequence (DNA): TGTGCCAGCAGCGTAGAGGGACAGGGGGCTGGCAATGAGCAGTTCTTC. The V call is TRBV9, the J call TRBJ2-1; TRBD1 aligns across 12 bases. Trimming removed 0 bases from V and 6 bases from J; junction bases left unmatched: 4. The CDR3 contains 16 residues. Germline assignment: CDR1 SGDLS and CDR2 YYNGEE. Full variable domain (outside the CDR3, taken from reference TRBV9 and TRBJ2-1): DSGVTQTPKHLITATGQRVTLRCSPRSGDLSVYWYQQSLDQGLQFLIQYYNGEERAKGNILERFSAQQFPDLHSELNLSSLELGDSALYFCASSVEGQGAGNEQFFGPGTRLTVL.

This clone was observed a few times. The gene calls are TRBV27 and TRBJ1-2, with D maybe TRBD1 (5 bases). This CDR3 has 16 residues. V was clipped by 3 bases and J by 1 base, with 15 bases between them. CDR1 MNHEY and CDR2 SMNVEV come from the germline V gene (reference sequence). CDR3 loop: CASSFHRNSLNYGYTF. The DNA for the CDR3 is TGTGCCAGCAGTTTTCACAGGAACAGCCTTAACTATGGCTACACCTTC.

This clone was counted a few times. The chain carries TRBV18 and TRBJ2-7; 11 bases map to TRBD1. With V trimmed by 5 bases and J by 3 bases, 6 bases remained unmatched. Germline CDR1 and CDR2: KGHSH and LQKENI. This CDR3 comprises 15 residues. CDR3 DNA: TGTGCCAGCTCATTACCGGGACAGGGGGGCTACGAGCAGTACTTC. This encodes CASSLPGQGGYEQYF.

The chain carries TRBV5-1 and TRBJ1-6, with D perhaps TRBD1 (6 bases). Germline V lookup: CDR1 SGHRS, CDR2 YFSETQ. The length of the CDR3 is 17 residues. Trimming removed 3 bases from V and 9 bases from J, with 22 bases in between. Here the CDR3 reads CASSSTTGTTLTSPLHF. Here the CDR3 DNA reads TGCGCCAGCAGCTCCACGACAGGAACCACATTGACTTCACCCCTCCACTTT.

This clone was observed a few times. The rearrangement uses TRBV7-2 and TRBJ1-3; possibly TRBD1 for D (5 bases). V was shortened by 1 base and J by 0 bases, with 10 bases between the two germline ends. Germline lookup yields CDR1 SGHTA and CDR2 FQGNSA. The CDR3 extends over 16 amino acids. The CDR3 protein is CASSLVQGGSGNTIYF. The CDR3 bases are TGTGCCAGCAGCTTAGTTCAGGGCGGCTCTGGAAACACCATATATTTT. Drawing the rest from reference TRBV7-2 and TRBJ1-3, the complete variable domain is GAGVSQSPSNKVTEKGKDVELRCDPISGHTALYWYRQSLGQGLEFLIYFQGNSAPDKSGLPSDRFSAERTGGSVSTLTIQRTQQEDSAVYLCASSLVQGGSGNTIYFGEGSWLTVV.

This clone has more than one count but fewer than ten. The genes are TRBV2 and TRBJ2-7; 7 bases match TRBD2. This CDR3 region has 15 residues. Germline V CDR1 and CDR2: SNHLY, FYNNEI. V dropped 7 bases and J dropped 3; count of bases not matched to a gene: 12. CDR3 nucleotide sequence: TGTGCCAGCACCCTGAGTGGCGGGGGAGACTACGAGCAGTACTTC. Amino acids: CASTLSGGGDYEQYF.

This clone was seen more than once but under ten times. V usage is TRBV5-1 and J usage is TRBJ2-3; D might be TRBD1 (5 bases). CDR3 size: 14 residues. Trimming took 4 bases from V and 5 from J, leaving 14 bases between them. Germline-derived CDR1 and CDR2 are SGHRS and YFSETQ. The CDR3 sequence is CASSKQDSGDTQYF. CDR3 sequence (DNA): TGCGCCAGCAGCAAACAGGATTCGGGAGATACGCAGTATTTT. The full variable domain, completed using reference TRBV5-1 and TRBJ2-3, is KAGVTQTPRYLIKTRGQQVTLSCSPISGHRSVSWYQQTPGQGLQFLFEYFSETQRNKGNFPGRFSGRQFSNSRSEMNVSTLELGDSALYLCASSKQDSGDTQYFGPGTRLTVL.

This clone was seen more than once but under ten times. The chain combines TRBV27 with TRBJ2-5, with D perhaps TRBD2 (6 bases). CDR1 is MNHEY, CDR2 SMNVEV, per germline (reference sequence). This CDR3 has 15 amino acids. The V gene lost 3 bases and the J gene lost 5 bases, with 16 bases spanning the gap. This CDR3 reads CASSFWGEPGETQYF. As DNA, the CDR3 is TGTGCCAGCAGTTTCTGGGGGGAACCGGGGGAGACCCAGTACTTC.

CDR3 in DNA: TGTGCCAGCGGGGGGTCGAACCCCTACGAGCAGTACTTC. It yields the protein CASGGSNPYEQYF. V is TRBV6-5 and J is TRBJ2-7; TRBD2 might be the D (6 bases). Per germline, CDR1 MNHEY and CDR2 SVGAGI. V lost 8 bases and J lost 2, with 13 bases in between. The CDR3 extends over 13 amino acids.

This chain links TRBV14 with TRBJ2-7; the match to TRBD1 covers 7 bases. V shed 4 bases and J 5 bases; nucleotides not matched to a gene: 2. Germline V CDR1 and CDR2: SGHDN, FVKESK. This CDR3 region has 12 residues. CDR3 DNA: TGTGCCAGCAGCCGACAGGGCCACGAGCAGTACTTC. This gives the protein CASSRQGHEQYF.

This clone has just a few counts. This chain uses TRBV23-1 with TRBJ1-6; 8 bases map to TRBD1. TRBV23-1 is an ORF; its function is uncertain. CDR3 length equals 16 residues. V was clipped by 0 bases and J by 9 bases; unmatched bases: 7. The CDR3 sequence is CASSQSQGAHLSPLHF. For the CDR3, the DNA is TGCGCCAGCAGTCAATCCCAGGGGGCGCATCTTTCACCCCTCCACTTT.

The V gene is TRBV5-1, the J gene TRBJ2-7; 11 bases align to TRBD2. This CDR3 comprises 17 residues. The J segment lost 0 bases and the V segment lost 0 bases, leaving 5 bases of the junction unmatched. CDR1 is SGHRS and CDR2 is YFSETQ in the germline V gene. CDR3 coding DNA: TGCGCCAGCAGCTTGGTACTAGCGGGAGACCCCTCCTACGAGCAGTACTTC. Protein product: CASSLVLAGDPSYEQYF.

The rearrangement uses TRBV29-1 and TRBJ2-6; D possibly corresponds to TRBD1 (6 bases). V shed 7 bases and J shed 1 base, with 8 bases lying between them. This CDR3 is 13 amino acids long. Germline V gene sequence: CDR1 SQVTM, CDR2 ANQGSEA. The CDR3 is CSAGESGANVLTF. In DNA, the CDR3 is TGCAGCGCAGGGGAGTCTGGGGCCAACGTCCTGACTTTC.

Only a few counts were recorded for this clone. The V gene is TRBV10-3, the J gene TRBJ2-7; D not certain. CDR3 size: 14 residues. Germline lookup yields CDR1 ENHRY and CDR2 SYGVKD. Trimming left V 2 bases short and J 1 base short, with 9 bases between. The CDR3 region is CAISEHRGSYEQYF. Written as DNA, the CDR3 is TGTGCCATCAGTGAGCATAGAGGATCCTACGAGCAGTACTTC.

The chain links TRBV9 to TRBJ1-2; 7 bases map to TRBD1. Germline CDR1 and CDR2: SGDLS and YYNGEE. This CDR3 is 13 amino acids long. J was trimmed by 5 bases and V by 3 bases; bases with no gene match: 4. Here the CDR3 reads CASSAQGDYGYTF. As DNA, the CDR3 is TGTGCCAGCAGCGCCCAGGGGGATTATGGCTACACCTTC.

This chain links TRBV28 with TRBJ2-7; D remains unclear. Trimming pared 7 bases from V and 4 bases from J, leaving 14 bases between. Germline CDR1 and CDR2: MDHEN and SYDVKM. The CDR3 runs 13 residues. CDR3 nucleotides: TGTGCCAGCAAGTTTAGTGGACCTTACGAGCAGTACTTC. Its protein product is CASKFSGPYEQYF.

This clone was seen a handful of times. The chain carries TRBV7-2 and TRBJ2-5, with TRBD1 matching 7 bases. The CDR3 runs 15 residues. The V gene's germline CDR1 is SGHTA and CDR2 FQGNSA. V gave up 4 bases and J gave up 1 base; unmatched junction bases: 6. CDR3 coding DNA: TGTGCCAGCAGCTGGGCCGGGACAGTCCAAGAGACCCAGTACTTC. Residues: CASSWAGTVQETQYF.

The J gene is TRBJ2-1, the V gene TRBV7-9; no clear D gene. The CDR3 totals 14 residues. The germline gives CDR1 SEHNR, CDR2 FQNEAQ (reference sequence). V shed 5 bases and J shed 0 bases, with 8 bases lying between them. The chain's CDR3 is CASSPRSSYNEQFF. The CDR3 nucleotides are TGTGCCAGCAGCCCTAGGAGCTCCTACAATGAGCAGTTCTTC.

The sample holds a few counts of this clone. The CDR3 DNA reads TGTGCCAGCAGACGCCCCGGGACAGGGCGTGAAAAACTGTTTTTT. Translated: CASRRPGTGREKLFF. The chain links TRBV11-2 to TRBJ1-4, with 9 nucleotides matching TRBD1. The CDR3 contains 15 residues. The germline gives CDR1 SGHAT, CDR2 FQNNGV. With V trimmed by 6 bases and J by 7 bases, 9 bases remained unmatched.

The rearrangement joins TRBV10-3 to TRBJ2-1; the match to TRBD2 covers 10 bases. Trimming at V came to 2 bases and at J to 3 bases, leaving 4 bases not matched to a gene. Germline V CDR1 and CDR2: ENHRY, SYGVKD. CDR3 length equals 16 residues. CDR3 bases: TGTGCCATCAGTGAGATGGAGCGGGGGGGCTACAATGAGCAGTTCTTC. The encoded protein is CAISEMERGGYNEQFF.

This clone was detected a few times. The rearrangement links TRBV28 to TRBJ1-5; D is undetermined. Per germline, CDR1 MDHEN and CDR2 SYDVKM. Trimming took off 5 bases at V and 1 base at J, with 9 bases between the two ends. The CDR3 runs to 14 residues. CDR3 residues: CASSPHSSNQPQHF. DNA for the CDR3: TGTGCCAGCAGTCCCCACTCCAGCAATCAGCCCCAGCATTTT.

This clone was detected only a few times. The gene calls are TRBV7-9 and TRBJ2-7; weak D call: TRBD2 (6 bases). The V gene lost 3 bases and the J gene lost 7 bases, with 16 bases spanning the gap. The germline CDR1 and CDR2 sequences are SEHNR and FQNEAQ (reference sequence). The CDR3 is made up of 14 amino acids. The CDR3 DNA follows: TGTGCCAGCAGCTTTACGGGAGTGGTGGGTGAGCAGTACTTC. Translating gives CASSFTGVVGEQYF. The full variable domain, its missing parts supplied by reference TRBV7-9 and TRBJ2-7, is DTGVSQNPRHKITKRGQNVTFRCDPISEHNRLYWYRQTLGQGPEFLTYFQNEAQLEKSRLLSDRFSAERPKGSFSTLEIQRTEQGDSAMYLCASSFTGVVGEQYFGPGTRLTVT.

This clone appeared a few times. This sequence joins TRBV10-3 and TRBJ2-1; 10 bases are a match to TRBD2. The CDR3 extends over 19 amino acids. Germline V CDR1 and CDR2: ENHRY, SYGVKD. Trimming removed 0 bases from V and 8 bases from J; junction bases left unmatched: 16. The CDR3 DNA follows: TGTGCCATCAGTGAGTCGAGGAGCGGGAGGGCCAAGGGGGTCGATGAGCAGTTCTTC. It codes for CAISESRSGRAKGVDEQFF.

This clone appeared a few times. The rearrangement links TRBV7-3 to TRBJ1-2, with TRBD1 matching 10 bases. CDR3 length equals 15 residues. V was pared by 5 bases and J by 7 bases, with 10 bases of the junction left unmatched. CDR1 is SGHTA, CDR2 FQGTGA, per germline. This chain's CDR3 is CASSVTGGLTSGYTF. The CDR3 DNA is TGTGCCAGCAGCGTGACAGGGGGCCTAACGTCTGGCTACACCTTC. The variable domain in full, with the rest retrieved from reference TRBV7-3 and TRBJ1-2, is GAGVSQTPSNKVTEKGKYVELRCDPISGHTALYWYRQSLGQGPEFLIYFQGTGAADDSGLPNDRFFAVRPEGSVSTLKIQRTERGDSAVYLCASSVTGGLTSGYTFGSGTRLTVV.

There are a few counts of this clone. V is TRBV11-2 and J is TRBJ2-1; D may be TRBD2 (6 bases). Trimming pared 5 bases from V and 0 bases from J, leaving 11 bases between. CDR3 length: 15 residues. Germline V CDR1 and CDR2: SGHAT, FQNNGV. CDR3 sequence (DNA): TGTGCCAGCAGCCGTAGCGGTAGCTCCTACAATGAGCAGTTCTTC. It yields the protein CASSRSGSSYNEQFF.

This clone has just a few counts. This chain links TRBV11-3 with TRBJ2-7, with 8 bases matching TRBD1. Per germline, CDR1 SGHNT and CDR2 YENEEA. Trimming cost V 3 bases and J 6 bases; bases outside gene matches: 4. There are 13 residues in the CDR3. The CDR3 DNA reads as TGTGCCAGCAGCTTGACAGGGGACGGCGAGCAGTACTTC. Translating it yields CASSLTGDGEQYF.

This clone was detected only a few times. V and J are TRBV13 and TRBJ2-3; D is ambiguous. This CDR3 comprises 13 residues. CDR1 PRHDT and CDR2 FYEKMQ come from the germline V gene (reference sequence). Trimming left V 4 bases short and J 2 bases short, with 7 bases between. The CDR3 here is CASSSPLTDTQYF. The DNA of the CDR3 is TGTGCCAGCAGCTCCCCCCTCACAGATACGCAGTATTTT.

This clone was picked up one time. This chain connects TRBV5-4 to TRBJ1-1, with D maybe TRBD1 (6 bases). Trimming stripped 3 bases from V and 0 bases from J, with 12 bases between. The CDR3 extends over 15 amino acids. Germline-derived CDR1 and CDR2 are SGHNT and YYREEE (reference sequence). The CDR3 DNA sequence: TGTGCCAGCAGCTCGGCAGGGGAACTGAACACTGAAGCTTTCTTT. It encodes CASSSAGELNTEAFF.